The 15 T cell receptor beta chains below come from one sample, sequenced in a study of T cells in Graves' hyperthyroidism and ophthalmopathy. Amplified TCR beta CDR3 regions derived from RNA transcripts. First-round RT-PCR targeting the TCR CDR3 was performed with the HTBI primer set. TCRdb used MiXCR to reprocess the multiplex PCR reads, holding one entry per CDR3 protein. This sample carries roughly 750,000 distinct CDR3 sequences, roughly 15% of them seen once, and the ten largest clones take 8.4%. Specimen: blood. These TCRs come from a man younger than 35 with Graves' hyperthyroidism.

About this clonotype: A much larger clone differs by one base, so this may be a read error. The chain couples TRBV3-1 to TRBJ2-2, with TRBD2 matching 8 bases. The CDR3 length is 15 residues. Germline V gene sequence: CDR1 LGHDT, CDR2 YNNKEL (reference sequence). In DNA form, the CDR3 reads TGTGCCAGCGGCCAAACCGGGACTAGAGGCGGGGAGCTGTTTTTT. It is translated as CASGQTGTRGGELFF.

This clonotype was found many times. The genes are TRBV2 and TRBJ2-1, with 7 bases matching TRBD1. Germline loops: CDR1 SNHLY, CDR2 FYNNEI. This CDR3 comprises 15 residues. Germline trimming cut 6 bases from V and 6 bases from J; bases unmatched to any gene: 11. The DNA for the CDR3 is TGTGCCAGCAGCCTCGCCGGGACAGCCCCCAATGAGCAGTTCTTC. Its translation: CASSLAGTAPNEQFF.

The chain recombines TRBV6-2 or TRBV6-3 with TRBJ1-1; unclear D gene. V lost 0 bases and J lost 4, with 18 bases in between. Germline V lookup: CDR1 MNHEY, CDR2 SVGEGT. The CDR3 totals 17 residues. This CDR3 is CASSYSMFLGSPTEAFF. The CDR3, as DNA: TGTGCCAGCAGTTACTCGATGTTTCTGGGTTCCCCCACTGAAGCTTTCTTT.

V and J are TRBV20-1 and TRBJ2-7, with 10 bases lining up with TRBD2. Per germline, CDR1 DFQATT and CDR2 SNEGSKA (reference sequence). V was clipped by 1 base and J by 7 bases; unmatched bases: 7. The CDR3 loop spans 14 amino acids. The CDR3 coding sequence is TGCAGTGCTAGAGGGGTAGCGGGAGGTGATGAGCAGTACTTC. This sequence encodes CSARGVAGGDEQYF.

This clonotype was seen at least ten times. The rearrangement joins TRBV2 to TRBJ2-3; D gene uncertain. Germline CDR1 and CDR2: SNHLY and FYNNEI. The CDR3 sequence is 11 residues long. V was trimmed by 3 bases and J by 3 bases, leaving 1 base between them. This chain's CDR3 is CASSDTDTQYF. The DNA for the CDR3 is TGTGCCAGCAGTGATACAGATACGCAGTATTTT. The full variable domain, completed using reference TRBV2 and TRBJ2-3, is EPEVTQTPSHQVTQMGQEVILRCVPISNHLYFYWYRQILGQKVEFLVSFYNNEISEKSEIFDDQFSVERPDGSNFTLKIRSTKLEDSAMYFCASSDTDTQYFGPGTRLTVL.

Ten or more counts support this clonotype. The CDR3 region is CASSLTSGDQETQYF. The CDR3 region has the DNA TGTGCCAGCAGCTTGACTAGCGGGGACCAAGAGACCCAGTACTTC. The rearrangement links TRBV28 to TRBJ2-5; TRBD2 aligns across 11 bases. The ends lost 6 bases at V and 0 bases at J; junction bases unmatched: 3. CDR1 is MDHEN and CDR2 is SYDVKM in the germline V gene. The length of the CDR3 is 15 residues. Drawing the rest from reference TRBV28 and TRBJ2-5, the complete variable domain is DVKVTQSSRYLVKRTGEKVFLECVQDMDHENMFWYRQDPGLGLRLIYFSYDVKMKEKGDIPEGYSVSREKKERFSLILESASTNQTSMYLCASSLTSGDQETQYFGPGTRLLVL.

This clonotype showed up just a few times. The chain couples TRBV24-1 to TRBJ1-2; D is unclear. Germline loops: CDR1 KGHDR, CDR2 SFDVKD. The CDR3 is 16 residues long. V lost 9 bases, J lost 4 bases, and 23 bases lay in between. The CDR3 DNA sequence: TGTGCCACCTCACTGTCCCTTCCTGGTTATTTCTATGGCTACACCTTC. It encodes CATSLSLPGYFYGYTF.

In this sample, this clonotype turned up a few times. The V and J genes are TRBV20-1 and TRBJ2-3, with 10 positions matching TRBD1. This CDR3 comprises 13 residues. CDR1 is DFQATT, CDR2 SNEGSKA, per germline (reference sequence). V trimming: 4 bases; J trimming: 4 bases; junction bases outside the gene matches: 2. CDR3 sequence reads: CSAKGQGPDTQYF. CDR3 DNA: TGCAGTGCTAAGGGACAGGGGCCAGATACGCAGTATTTT.

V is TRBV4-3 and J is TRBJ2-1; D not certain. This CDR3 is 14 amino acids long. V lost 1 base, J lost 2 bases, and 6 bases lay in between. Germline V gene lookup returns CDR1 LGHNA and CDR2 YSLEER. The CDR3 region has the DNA TGCGCCAGCAGCCAAGGCGAGACCTACAATGAGCAGTTCTTC. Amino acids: CASSQGETYNEQFF.

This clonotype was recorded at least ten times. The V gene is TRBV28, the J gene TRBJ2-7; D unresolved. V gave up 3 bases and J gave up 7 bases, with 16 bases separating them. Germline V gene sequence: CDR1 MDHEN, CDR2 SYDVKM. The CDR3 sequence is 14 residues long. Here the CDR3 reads CASSFGLGMWEQYF. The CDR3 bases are TGTGCCAGCAGTTTCGGGCTGGGAATGTGGGAGCAGTACTTC.

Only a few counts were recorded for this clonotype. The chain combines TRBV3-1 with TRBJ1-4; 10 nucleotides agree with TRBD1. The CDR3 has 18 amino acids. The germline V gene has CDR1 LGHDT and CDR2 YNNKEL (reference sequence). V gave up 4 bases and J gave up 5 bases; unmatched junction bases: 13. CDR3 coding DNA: TGTGCCAGCAGCCCTGTCCCGGGACAGGGGTTGGGAAATGAAAAACTGTTTTTT. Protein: CASSPVPGQGLGNEKLFF. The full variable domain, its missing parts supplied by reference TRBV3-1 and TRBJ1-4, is DTAVSQTPKYLVTQMGNDKSIKCEQNLGHDTMYWYKQDSKKFLKIMFSYNNKELIINETVPNRFSPKSPDKAHLNLHINSLELGDSAVYFCASSPVPGQGLGNEKLFFGSGTQLSVL.

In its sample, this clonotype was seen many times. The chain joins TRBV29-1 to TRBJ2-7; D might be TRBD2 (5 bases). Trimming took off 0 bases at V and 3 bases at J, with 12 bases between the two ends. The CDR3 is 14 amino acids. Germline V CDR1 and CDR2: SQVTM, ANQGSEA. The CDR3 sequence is CSVEDGAERYEQYF. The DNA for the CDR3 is TGCAGCGTTGAAGATGGAGCGGAGCGCTACGAGCAGTACTTC.

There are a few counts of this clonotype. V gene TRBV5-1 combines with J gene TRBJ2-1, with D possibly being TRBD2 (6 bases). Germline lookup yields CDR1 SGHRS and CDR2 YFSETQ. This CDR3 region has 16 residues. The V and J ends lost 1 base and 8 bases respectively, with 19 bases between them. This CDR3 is CASSLPNGSLNHEQFF. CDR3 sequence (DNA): TGCGCCAGCAGCTTGCCGAACGGGAGTTTGAACCATGAGCAGTTCTTC. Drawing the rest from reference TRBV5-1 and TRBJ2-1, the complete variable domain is KAGVTQTPRYLIKTRGQQVTLSCSPISGHRSVSWYQQTPGQGLQFLFEYFSETQRNKGNFPGRFSGRQFSNSRSEMNVSTLELGDSALYLCASSLPNGSLNHEQFFGPGTRLTVL.

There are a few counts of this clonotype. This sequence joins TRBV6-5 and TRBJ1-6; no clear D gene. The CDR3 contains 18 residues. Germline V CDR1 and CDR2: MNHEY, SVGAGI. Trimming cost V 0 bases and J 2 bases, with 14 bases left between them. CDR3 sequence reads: CASSYSRLTGTYNSPLHF. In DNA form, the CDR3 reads TGTGCCAGCAGTTACTCGAGGCTGACGGGCACCTATAATTCACCCCTCCACTTT.

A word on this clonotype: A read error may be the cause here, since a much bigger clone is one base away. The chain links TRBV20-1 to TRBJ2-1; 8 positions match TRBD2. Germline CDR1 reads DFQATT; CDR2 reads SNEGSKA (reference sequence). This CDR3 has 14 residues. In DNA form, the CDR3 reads TGCAGTGCTAGGCGGGGGGCGGGGTCCAATGGGCAGTTCTTC. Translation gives CSARRGAGSNGQFF.